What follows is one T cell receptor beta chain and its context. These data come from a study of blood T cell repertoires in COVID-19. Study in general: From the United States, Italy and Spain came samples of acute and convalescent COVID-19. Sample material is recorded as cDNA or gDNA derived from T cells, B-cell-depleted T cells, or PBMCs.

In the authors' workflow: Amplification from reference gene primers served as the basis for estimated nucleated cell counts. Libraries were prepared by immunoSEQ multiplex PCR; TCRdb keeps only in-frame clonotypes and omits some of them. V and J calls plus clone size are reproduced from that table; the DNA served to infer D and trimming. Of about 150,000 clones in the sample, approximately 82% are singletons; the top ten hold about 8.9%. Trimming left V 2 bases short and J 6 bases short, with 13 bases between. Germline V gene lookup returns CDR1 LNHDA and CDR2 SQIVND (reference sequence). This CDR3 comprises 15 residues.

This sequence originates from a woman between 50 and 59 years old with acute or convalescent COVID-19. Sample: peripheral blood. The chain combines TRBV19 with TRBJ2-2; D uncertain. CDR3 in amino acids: CASSIPAGGAGELFF. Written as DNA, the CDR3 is TGTGCCAGTAGTATACCTGCTGGCGGCGCCGGGGAGCTGTTTTTT.